The 25 T cell receptor beta chains below all came from one sample that was sequenced in a study of blood T cell repertoires in COVID-19. The method was immunoSEQ multiplex PCR; TCRdb's version includes in-frame clones alone and lacks a portion of them. The sample lists about 270,000 clones, 85% to 95% occurring once. Sequenced input: PBMCs or T cells enriched from blood (not recorded which). The receptors originated from a man in his forties who had been exposed to COVID-19.

J is TRBJ2-4 and V is TRBV5-1; 9 bases line up with TRBD1. The V and J ends lost 4 bases and 2 bases, in that order; junction bases with no gene match: 22. The CDR3 covers 21 residues. Germline V CDR1 and CDR2: SGHRS, YFSETQ. The CDR3 nucleotides read TGCGCCAGCAGCCCACACTGGACGGGACAGGGAGTGTTCCGTACCAAAAACATTCAGTACTTC. Amino acids: CASSPHWTGQGVFRTKNIQYF. Looking up the rest from reference TRBV5-1 and TRBJ2-4 gives the full variable domain: KAGVTQTPRYLIKTRGQQVTLSCSPISGHRSVSWYQQTPGQGLQFLFEYFSETQRNKGNFPGRFSGRQFSNSRSEMNVSTLELGDSALYLCASSPHWTGQGVFRTKNIQYFGAGTRLSVL.

The chain recombines TRBV28 with TRBJ2-5; 8 bases fit TRBD1. Germline V lookup: CDR1 MDHEN, CDR2 SYDVKM. V lost 3 bases and J lost 4; bases outside the gene matches: 7. This CDR3 spans 15 amino acids. The CDR3 spells CASSLNRGVRETQYF. In DNA form, the CDR3 reads TGTGCCAGCAGTTTGAACAGGGGGGTTAGAGAGACCCAGTACTTC.

The chain links TRBV12-3 or TRBV12-4 to TRBJ1-1, with 8 bases fitting TRBD1. Losses at the gene ends were 5 bases for V and 5 bases for J; bases not matched to a gene: 4. The CDR3 runs 13 residues. The CDR3 nucleotides are TGTGCCAGCAGTATCGACAGGGGTACTGAAGCTTTCTTT. This translates into CASSIDRGTEAFF.

The chain is built from TRBV4-2 and TRBJ1-3; 9 positions match TRBD1. The germline V gene encodes CDR1 LGHNA and CDR2 YNFKEQ. V gave up 2 bases and J gave up 3 bases; unmatched junction bases: 8. There are 17 residues in the CDR3. CDR3 nucleotides: TGTGCCAGCAGCCAAACAGGGACAGGGTCTTTTGGAAACACCATATATTTT. Translated, it gives CASSQTGTGSFGNTIYF.

The chain joins TRBV29-1 to TRBJ2-5; D possibly corresponds to TRBD2 (5 bases). Per the germline V gene, CDR1 is SQVTM and CDR2 is ANQGSEA. The germline V and J ends were trimmed by 0 bases and 4 bases, with 12 bases remaining between them. CDR3 size: 14 residues. CDR3 sequence reads: CSVEDALAGETQYF. CDR3 DNA: TGCAGCGTTGAAGACGCCTTGGCGGGAGAGACCCAGTACTTC.

This chain joins TRBV5-1 and TRBJ2-1; weak D call: TRBD2 (6 bases). V shed 0 bases and J shed 5 bases, with 15 bases lying between them. This CDR3 comprises 16 residues. CDR1 is SGHRS and CDR2 is YFSETQ in the germline V gene. The CDR3 bases are TGCGCCAGCAGCTTGGTATCGGGACTGGCCCACAATGAGCAGTTCTTC. Its protein is CASSLVSGLAHNEQFF.

The CDR3 DNA reads as TGTGCCAGCAGTGAAAGGCAGGGTTCCACAGATACGCAGTATTTT. Protein product: CASSERQGSTDTQYF. V is TRBV6-1 and J is TRBJ2-3; D is possibly TRBD1 (5 bases). This CDR3 contains 15 residues. Germline V gene data show CDR1 as MNHNS and CDR2 as SASEGT. The ends were cut back, 2 bases at V and 2 bases at J, with 11 bases in the middle.

This sequence joins TRBV10-3 and TRBJ1-1; possible D gene TRBD1, 5 bases. Germline CDR1 is ENHRY and CDR2 is SYGVKD. Between the trimmed V and J ends, which lost 3 bases and 7 bases, there was a span of 18 bases. CDR3 length equals 15 residues. Written as DNA, the CDR3 is TGTGCCATCAGTGATTTTCAAGTCCAGGGTTATGAAGCTTTCTTT. Translation: CAISDFQVQGYEAFF.

The J gene is TRBJ1-1, the V gene TRBV29-1, with 7 bases fitting TRBD1. The CDR3 is 15 amino acids. The trim removed 1 base at V and 4 bases at J, leaving 9 bases unmatched. CDR1 and CDR2 (germline): SQVTM, ANQGSEA. CDR3 DNA sequence: TGCAGCGTTGAAGGACAGGGCAACTGGGGCACTGAAGCTTTCTTT. Translation: CSVEGQGNWGTEAFF. Full variable domain (outside the CDR3, taken from reference TRBV29-1 and TRBJ1-1): SAVISQKPSRDICQRGTSLTIQCQVDSQVTMMFWYRQQPGQSLTLIATANQGSEATYESGFVIDKFPISRPNLTFSTLTVSNMSPEDSSIYLCSVEGQGNWGTEAFFGQGTRLTVV.

The gene calls are TRBV28 and TRBJ1-2; D is unresolved. This CDR3 region has 14 residues. The ends were cut back, 7 bases at V and 2 bases at J, with 14 bases in the middle. In germline, CDR1 is MDHEN, CDR2 SYDVKM. The CDR3 region is CASNLHGGNYGYTF. The DNA of the CDR3 is TGTGCCAGCAATCTCCATGGAGGGAACTATGGCTACACCTTC.

The V gene is TRBV4-2, the J gene TRBJ2-1; D perhaps matches TRBD2 (5 bases). CDR1 and CDR2 (germline): LGHNA, YNFKEQ. The CDR3 spans 16 residues. The V gene lost 2 bases and the J gene lost 0 bases, with 11 bases spanning the gap. CDR3 DNA sequence: TGTGCCAGCAGCCAACCTGAGGGCCTCTCCTACAATGAGCAGTTCTTC. Its translation: CASSQPEGLSYNEQFF.

The V and J genes are TRBV19 and TRBJ1-1, with D possibly matching TRBD1 (5 bases). Germline lookup yields CDR1 LNHDA and CDR2 SQIVND (reference sequence). The ends were cut back, 6 bases at V and 5 bases at J, with 16 bases in the middle. The CDR3 has 14 residues. DNA of the CDR3: TGTGCCAGTAGCCTCAGGGAAGGGCAAACTGAAGCTTTCTTT. It codes for CASSLREGQTEAFF.

V gene TRBV6-6 combines with J gene TRBJ1-2, with 8 nucleotides matching TRBD1. Unmatched junction bases numbered 5, after V lost 7 bases and J lost 4 bases. Germline CDR1 is MNHNY and CDR2 is SVGAGI (reference sequence). CDR3 length equals 13 residues. The CDR3 DNA sequence: TGTGCCAGCAATGGACAGGGATTCTATGGCTACACCTTC. Its translation: CASNGQGFYGYTF.

This rearrangement joins TRBV3-1 (or the pseudogene TRBV3-2) to TRBJ2-7; 15 bases are a match to TRBD2. The CDR3 contains 17 residues. The germline V gene encodes CDR1 LGHDT and CDR2 YNNKEL (reference sequence). V was clipped by 4 bases and J by 5 bases; unmatched bases: 9. CDR3 DNA: TGTGCCAGCAGCCCAGGACTAGCGGGAGGGCCTACGAACGAGCAGTACTTC. Translated: CASSPGLAGGPTNEQYF.

The chain is built from TRBV19 and TRBJ2-5; 8 bases are shared with TRBD1. The CDR3 is 15 residues long. Germline values: CDR1 LNHDA, CDR2 SQIVND (reference sequence). V shed 7 bases and J 5 bases; nucleotides not matched to a gene: 12. Here the CDR3 reads CASISVQGAQETQYF. DNA for the CDR3: TGTGCCAGTATTTCCGTTCAGGGGGCGCAGGAGACCCAGTACTTC.

The chain uses TRBV10-3 and TRBJ1-1, with a weak D call TRBD1 (6 bases). The CDR3 is 14 amino acids. Per germline, CDR1 ENHRY and CDR2 SYGVKD. Trimming removed 7 bases from V and 4 bases from J, with 16 bases in between. The CDR3 region is CAITEGGGGTEAFF. DNA of the CDR3: TGTGCCATCACCGAGGGGGGCGGGGGCACTGAAGCTTTCTTT.

The gene calls are TRBV7-3 and TRBJ1-1; tentatively, D is TRBD1 (5 bases). V dropped 7 bases and J dropped 0 bases, with 9 bases sitting between them. This CDR3 is 13 amino acids long. In germline, CDR1 is SGHTA, CDR2 FQGTGA. DNA of the CDR3: TGTGCCAGCAAGATAGGGGTGAACACTGAAGCTTTCTTT. Protein sequence: CASKIGVNTEAFF.

This rearrangement joins TRBV7-9 to TRBJ2-1; D possibly corresponds to TRBD1 (5 bases). Germline lookup yields CDR1 SEHNR and CDR2 FQNEAQ (reference sequence). V gave up 6 bases and J gave up 0 bases, with 15 bases separating them. CDR3 size: 16 residues. The CDR3 reads CASRTQGEGSYNEQFF. Here the CDR3 DNA reads TGTGCCAGCAGAACTCAGGGTGAAGGCTCCTACAATGAGCAGTTCTTC.

The chain combines TRBV11-1 with TRBJ2-7, with 8 bases fitting TRBD2. Germline CDR1 reads SGHAT; CDR2 reads FQDESV (reference sequence). CDR3 size: 15 residues. Trimming cost V 4 bases and J 6 bases; bases outside gene matches: 11. The CDR3 nucleotides read TGTGCCAGCAGCTGGGACCCGGGACTAGTCGGCGAGCAGTACTTC. Translating gives CASSWDPGLVGEQYF. Based on the CDR3 plus reference TRBV11-1 and TRBJ2-7, the full variable domain is EAEVAQSPRYKITEKSQAVAFWCDPISGHATLYWYRQILGQGPELLVQFQDESVVDDSQLPKDRFSAERLKGVDSTLKIQPAELGDSAMYLCASSWDPGLVGEQYFGPGTRLTVT.

In this sample, this clone turned up once. The chain recombines TRBV6-5 with TRBJ1-2; the D gene is possibly TRBD1 (5 bases). The CDR3 sequence is 14 residues long. Germline CDR1 and CDR2: MNHEY and SVGAGI. V lost 2 bases, J lost 8 bases, and 15 bases lay in between. This chain's CDR3 is CASSYLSGTDGYTF. DNA for the CDR3: TGTGCCAGCAGTTACCTCTCAGGGACTGACGGCTACACCTTC.

V usage is TRBV9 and J usage is TRBJ2-7, with D maybe TRBD2 (6 bases). The CDR3 has 13 amino acids. Germline CDR1 and CDR2: SGDLS and YYNGEE. Trimming left V 2 bases short and J 5 bases short, with 11 bases between. Here the CDR3 DNA reads TGTGCCAGCAGCGTCGTAGCGGAGGACGAGCAGTACTTC. Its protein is CASSVVAEDEQYF.

V and J are TRBV7-2 and TRBJ2-6, with D perhaps matching TRBD1 (6 bases). This CDR3 has 19 residues. The germline V and J ends were trimmed by 5 bases and 0 bases, with 20 bases remaining between them. The germline V gene encodes CDR1 SGHTA and CDR2 FQGNSA. CDR3 sequence reads: CASSQQRGTVSSGANVLTF. CDR3 sequence (DNA): TGTGCCAGCAGCCAGCAGAGGGGGACCGTTAGCTCTGGGGCCAACGTCCTGACTTTC.

The chain couples TRBV6-2 or TRBV6-3 to TRBJ2-7; 7 bases map to TRBD2. The trim removed 4 bases at V and 2 bases at J, leaving 11 bases unmatched. The CDR3 loop spans 16 amino acids. Per germline, CDR1 MNHEY and CDR2 SVGEGT. In DNA form, the CDR3 reads TGTGCCAGCAGTTCACAGCGGGCGGGAGTTACCTACGAGCAGTACTTC. Protein product: CASSSQRAGVTYEQYF.

This chain joins TRBV2 and TRBJ2-5; D is possibly TRBD1 (6 bases). This CDR3 comprises 15 residues. Germline loops: CDR1 SNHLY, CDR2 FYNNEI. Between the trimmed V and J ends, which lost 6 bases and 2 bases, there was a span of 16 bases. CDR3 bases: TGTGCCAGCAGGGATAGACAGGCCTCACAAGAGACCCAGTACTTC. Its translation: CASRDRQASQETQYF.

This rearrangement joins TRBV19 to TRBJ1-6, with D unclear. This CDR3 is 12 amino acids long. Trimming cost V 3 bases and J 8 bases, with 5 bases left between them. CDR1 is LNHDA, CDR2 SQIVND, per germline (reference sequence). The DNA of the CDR3 is TGTGCCAGTAGTATCGGGTATTCACCCCTCCACTTT. It encodes CASSIGYSPLHF.